The 20 T cell receptor beta chains in this list originate from one sample, sequenced in a study of CD4 T cells in relation to SARS-CoV-2 and coronaviruses (dated by TCRdb to 2020 to 2023). Receptor libraries were prepared by the immunoSEQ multiplex PCR assay. In its TCRdb copy, this immuneACCESS table keeps in-frame sequences only and misses some clones. Where compared with another copy, unresolved V genes explain less than half of these, and the others have no known cause. This sample has approximately 43,000 clones in its table, and roughly 84% of those were observed once. The ten most abundant clones make up around 1.2% of the sample. Their target antigens are unknown. The sequenced sample consisted of naive CD4+ T cells from PBMCs, cultured in vitro. What the cell subset or site label conveys for this sample: naive CD4+ T cells isolated by negative enrichment. These receptors originate from an adult with COVID-19.

The V gene is TRBV5-8, the J gene TRBJ2-2; D is perhaps TRBD2 (5 bases). This CDR3 has 15 residues. Trimming shortened V by 4 bases and J by 3 bases, and 13 bases separated the two germline ends. Germline values: CDR1 SGHTS, CDR2 YDEGEE. DNA for the CDR3: TGTGCCAGCAGCACTCTAGTCGGGGACACCGGGGAGCTGTTTTTT. Its translation: CASSTLVGDTGELFF.

The J gene is TRBJ1-6, the V gene TRBV28; 7 nucleotides match TRBD1. This CDR3 region has 13 residues. V lost 7 bases, J lost 7 bases, and 4 bases stayed unmatched. Germline values: CDR1 MDHEN, CDR2 SYDVKM. CDR3 region: CASIGQANSPLHF. DNA of the CDR3: TGTGCCAGCATCGGACAGGCGAATTCACCCCTCCACTTT. The variable domain in full, completed from reference TRBV28 and TRBJ1-6, reads DVKVTQSSRYLVKRTGEKVFLECVQDMDHENMFWYRQDPGLGLRLIYFSYDVKMKEKGDIPEGYSVSREKKERFSLILESASTNQTSMYLCASIGQANSPLHFGNGTRLTVT.

The chain links TRBV19 to TRBJ2-7; 11 nucleotides line up with TRBD1. After removal of 6 bases from V and 0 bases from J, the junction contained 7 bases not matched to a gene. CDR3 length equals 16 residues. CDR1 and CDR2 from the germline V gene are LNHDA and SQIVND (reference sequence). For the CDR3, the DNA is TGTGCCAGTAGGGAAACCGGGACAGGGGGCTCCTACGAGCAGTACTTC. It codes for CASRETGTGGSYEQYF.

In this sample, this clone turned up once. The rearrangement joins TRBV19 to TRBJ2-1; 7 nucleotides match TRBD2. The germline V gene has CDR1 LNHDA and CDR2 SQIVND (reference sequence). V gave up 6 bases and J gave up 8 bases; unmatched junction bases: 10. CDR3 length: 14 amino acids. The CDR3 DNA reads TGTGCCAGTAGGCCACGCGCGGGAGTTGATGAGCAGTTCTTC. It encodes CASRPRAGVDEQFF.

This rearrangement joins TRBV18 to TRBJ1-4; TRBD1 agrees at 8 bases. The germline gives CDR1 KGHSH, CDR2 LQKENI. The CDR3 contains 15 residues. Germline trimming cut 5 bases from V and 4 bases from J; bases unmatched to any gene: 6. As DNA, the CDR3 is TGTGCCAGCTCATCTGGACAGGGCAATAATGAAAAACTGTTTTTT. Protein product: CASSSGQGNNEKLFF.

This clone was seen more than once but under ten times. The chain joins TRBV2 to TRBJ1-2; possible D gene TRBD1, 5 bases. Germline V gene data show CDR1 as SNHLY and CDR2 as FYNNEI. V shed 7 bases and J shed 0 bases, with 15 bases lying between them. The CDR3 totals 15 residues. The CDR3 DNA sequence: TGTGCCAGCACGCGACCCTGGGACCCTAACTATGGCTACACCTTC. Translating it yields CASTRPWDPNYGYTF.

This rearrangement joins TRBV5-1 to TRBJ2-6, with TRBD1 matching over 8 bases. The germline V gene has CDR1 SGHRS and CDR2 YFSETQ. This CDR3 spans 16 amino acids. V was pared by 1 base and J by 2 bases, with 2 bases of the junction left unmatched. For the CDR3, the DNA is TGCGCCAGCAGCTTGACAGGGGGAACTGGGGCCAACGTCCTGACTTTC. Residues: CASSLTGGTGANVLTF.

The chain joins TRBV28 to TRBJ2-7; D perhaps matches TRBD2 (5 bases). Germline CDR1 and CDR2: MDHEN and SYDVKM. V lost 2 bases and J lost 4, with 6 bases in between. The CDR3 loop spans 12 amino acids. CDR3 in amino acids: CASSLVAYEQYF. CDR3 sequence (DNA): TGTGCCAGCAGTTTAGTAGCGTACGAGCAGTACTTC.

This clone was recorded once. The V gene is TRBV19, the J gene TRBJ2-2; a possible D gene is TRBD1 (6 bases). Trimming took off 10 bases at V and 1 base at J, with 10 bases between the two ends. The CDR3 contains 13 residues. CDR1 and CDR2 (germline): LNHDA, SQIVND (reference sequence). CDR3 in DNA: TGTGCCACCCGGGACATGAACACCGGGGAGCTGTTTTTT. As protein: CATRDMNTGELFF.

This clone was detected only a few times. This chain joins TRBV7-3 and TRBJ2-2; no reliable D call. This CDR3 comprises 15 residues. Germline V gives CDR1 SGHTA, CDR2 FQGTGA. Trimming removed 1 base at V and 1 base at J, with 7 bases between. The CDR3 reads CASSLSLENTGELFF. The CDR3 DNA sequence: TGTGCCAGCAGCTTAAGTTTGGAGAACACCGGGGAGCTGTTTTTT.

The chain is built from TRBV9 and TRBJ2-1, with D perhaps matching TRBD1 or TRBD2 (6 bases each). This CDR3 is 13 amino acids long. In germline, CDR1 is SGDLS, CDR2 YYNGEE. Trimming removed 4 bases at V and 4 bases at J, with 9 bases between. CDR3 sequence (DNA): TGTGCCAGCAGCACAGGGACTTACAATGAGCAGTTCTTC. Translation gives CASSTGTYNEQFF.

This chain uses TRBV6-5 with TRBJ2-1, with 8 bases that match TRBD2. This CDR3 comprises 15 residues. Germline loops: CDR1 MNHEY, CDR2 SVGAGI. V gave up 0 bases and J gave up 3 bases; unmatched junction bases: 1. CDR3 DNA: TGTGCCAGCAGTTACTCGGGGACTAGCTACAATGAGCAGTTCTTC. Its translation: CASSYSGTSYNEQFF.

This chain connects TRBV28 to TRBJ2-1; TRBD2 might be the D (7 bases). Trimming took 9 bases from V and 4 from J, leaving 16 bases between them. The germline V gene encodes CDR1 MDHEN and CDR2 SYDVKM. The CDR3 totals 14 residues. Written as DNA, the CDR3 is TGTGCCAGTAGGGGGGGAGGGATTTACAATGAGCAGTTCTTC. It is translated as CASRGGGIYNEQFF.

The CDR3 is CASSENRGAVGETQYF. CDR3 bases: TGTGCCAGCAGTGAAAATCGAGGGGCGGTAGGCGAGACCCAGTACTTC. The chain links TRBV2 to TRBJ2-5; the D call may be TRBD1 or TRBD2 (5 bases each). The germline V and J ends were trimmed by 2 bases and 5 bases, with 18 bases remaining between them. CDR1 and CDR2 (germline): SNHLY, FYNNEI. The CDR3 has 16 amino acids.

The chain uses TRBV28 and TRBJ2-7; D is perhaps TRBD1 (6 bases). V was trimmed by 3 bases and J by 7 bases, leaving 22 bases between them. The CDR3 is made up of 16 amino acids. Germline CDR1 reads MDHEN; CDR2 reads SYDVKM. CDR3 sequence reads: CASSFFIRDTYREQYF. CDR3 in DNA: TGTGCCAGCAGTTTTTTTATCCGGGACACCTATAGGGAGCAGTACTTC.

This chain connects TRBV3-1 (or the pseudogene TRBV3-2) to TRBJ2-7, with 7 bases aligning to TRBD2. Looked up from germline, CDR1 is LGHDT and CDR2 is YNNKEL (reference sequence). This CDR3 region has 15 residues. Trimming cost V 1 base and J 2 bases; bases outside gene matches: 5. CDR3 DNA: TGTGCCAGCAGCCAAGGGAGCGGGAATGCCTACGAGCAGTACTTC. Protein product: CASSQGSGNAYEQYF.

The genes are TRBV10-2 and TRBJ2-7; 9 nucleotides line up with TRBD2. Germline V gene sequence: CDR1 WSHSY, CDR2 SAAADI. The CDR3 is 14 amino acids. With 10 bases clipped from V and 4 bases from J, the junction kept 11 bases outside the gene matches. The CDR3 loop is CATRVGTSSYEQYF. CDR3 in DNA: TGCGCCACCAGGGTTGGGACTAGCAGTTACGAGCAGTACTTC.

The CDR3 coding sequence is TGTGCCTCGACGGACGGGGGCGCGTCTGGAAACACCATATATTTT. Translation gives CASTDGGASGNTIYF. The chain combines TRBV30 with TRBJ1-3, with a possible D match to TRBD1 (6 bases). Germline assignment: CDR1 GTSNPN and CDR2 SVGIG (reference sequence). Trimming pared 7 bases from V and 1 base from J, leaving 17 bases between. This CDR3 is 15 amino acids long. Variable domain in full (rest from reference TRBV30 and TRBJ1-3): SQTIHQWPATLVQPVGSPLSLECTVEGTSNPNLYWYRQAAGRGLQLLFYSVGIGQISSEVPQNLSASRPQDRQFILSSKKLLLSDSGFYLCASTDGGASGNTIYFGEGSWLTVV.

This chain connects TRBV6-6 to TRBJ1-1; 9 bases match TRBD1. Germline CDR1 reads MNHNY; CDR2 reads SVGAGI (reference sequence). V gave up 5 bases and J gave up 7 bases; unmatched junction bases: 8. The CDR3 has 14 residues. The CDR3 region is CASSVQGASGEAFF. The CDR3 nucleotides read TGTGCCAGCAGTGTACAGGGGGCATCAGGTGAAGCTTTCTTT.

The genes are TRBV2 and TRBJ2-1, with unresolved D. The CDR3 consists of 11 residues. CDR1 is SNHLY, CDR2 FYNNEI, per germline. The V gene lost 10 bases and the J gene lost 9 bases, with 13 bases spanning the gap. This chain's CDR3 is CATELQAEQFF. Here the CDR3 DNA reads TGTGCCACCGAGTTACAAGCTGAGCAGTTCTTC.